Each of the 8 T cell receptor beta chains below was sequenced from the same sample in a study of blood T cell repertoires in COVID-19. Generated by immunoSEQ multiplex PCR, the TCRdb table keeps only in-frame clones and is missing some. The table lists 20,000 to 25,000 clones, approximately 80% of them singletons, with around a fifth in the top ten. The material sequenced was peripheral blood. These receptor sequences come from a man of 80 years or more with active or convalescent COVID-19.

The V gene is TRBV5-1, the J gene TRBJ2-5, with D tentatively TRBD1 (5 bases). Germline loops: CDR1 SGHRS, CDR2 YFSETQ. This CDR3 contains 15 residues. Deletions cut 4 bases from V and 4 bases from J, with 17 bases between. The CDR3 loop reads CASSLLGVKGETQYF. The CDR3 bases are TGCGCCAGCAGCCTCCTAGGGGTCAAGGGAGAGACCCAGTACTTC.

This clone was observed once. V gene TRBV4-1 combines with J gene TRBJ1-1, with D possibly matching TRBD1 (5 bases). The V gene lost 5 bases and the J gene lost 1 base, with 17 bases spanning the gap. Germline V gene sequence: CDR1 MGHRA, CDR2 YSYEKL. This CDR3 has 16 amino acids. Here the CDR3 reads CASSSYTNRKNTEAFF. CDR3 DNA: TGCGCCAGCAGCTCTTATACTAACAGGAAGAACACTGAAGCTTTCTTT.

CDR3 bases: TGCAGCGTTGAGACAGGGGGCGCATCAGAAGCTTTCTTT. Amino acid sequence: CSVETGGASEAFF. The V and J genes are TRBV29-1 and TRBJ1-1; 10 nucleotides agree with TRBD1. The CDR3 covers 13 residues. Unmatched junction bases numbered 6, after V lost 3 bases and J lost 8 bases. The germline V gene encodes CDR1 SQVTM and CDR2 ANQGSEA.

The J gene is TRBJ2-1, the V gene TRBV7-2; possibly TRBD1 for D (6 bases). V was pared by 0 bases and J by 4 bases, with 10 bases between. The length of the CDR3 is 15 residues. Germline V gene lookup returns CDR1 SGHTA and CDR2 FQGNSA. The CDR3 DNA sequence: TGTGCCAGCAGCTTAGCTTTTCAGGGGTACAATGAGCAGTTCTTC. Residues: CASSLAFQGYNEQFF.

The J gene is TRBJ1-4, the V gene TRBV5-6; no firm D call. CDR3 length equals 17 residues. Germline CDR1 SGHDT, CDR2 YYEEEE. The V end was cut by 0 bases, the J end by 0 bases, with 12 bases between. DNA for the CDR3: TGTGCCAGCAGCTTGGCCCGGGGTCCGACAACTAATGAAAAACTGTTTTTT. It specifies CASSLARGPTTNEKLFF.

The V call is TRBV18, the J call TRBJ2-7; no clear D. The germline CDR1 and CDR2 sequences are KGHSH and LQKENI. Trimming took off 3 bases at V and 2 bases at J, with 11 bases between the two ends. The CDR3 totals 14 residues. Here the CDR3 reads CASSPPVSAYEQYF. In DNA, the CDR3 is TGTGCCAGCTCACCTCCGGTAAGCGCCTACGAGCAGTACTTC. Based on the CDR3 plus reference TRBV18 and TRBJ2-7, the full variable domain is NAGVMQNPRHLVRRRGQEARLRCSPMKGHSHVYWYRQLPEEGLKFMVYLQKENIIDESGMPKERFSAEFPKEGPSILRIQQVVRGDSAAYFCASSPPVSAYEQYFGPGTRLTVT.

The V gene is TRBV19, the J gene TRBJ1-1, with 8 positions matching TRBD1. The CDR3 covers 14 residues. The V and J ends lost 1 base and 11 bases, in that order; junction bases with no gene match: 9. The germline V gene encodes CDR1 LNHDA and CDR2 SQIVND (reference sequence). The CDR3 DNA sequence: TGTGCCAGTAGTATAGGCCGTCGGGACAGGCGGGCTTTCTTT. Amino acids: CASSIGRRDRRAFF.

This clone was seen a few times. V and J are TRBV15 and TRBJ2-5, with D possibly TRBD1 on 5 matching bases. Germline V CDR1 and CDR2: LNHNV, YYDKDF (reference sequence). V gave up 0 bases and J gave up 1 base, with 6 bases separating them. The CDR3 contains 14 residues. CDR3 loop: CATSRDRGQETQYF. The CDR3 DNA sequence: TGTGCCACCAGCAGAGATAGGGGCCAAGAGACCCAGTACTTC.